The next 23 T cell receptor beta chains were all read from a single sample in a study of molecular identifiers for immune sequencing clone quantification. TCRdb used MiXCR to reprocess the PCR reads, holding one entry per CDR3 protein. The table records under 600,000 distinct CDR3 sequences, about 25% of them present only once. The sample comprised naive CD8+ T cells from blood, with Jurkat cell RNA spiked in. Subset denoted: FACS-sorted CD8+CD4-CCR7+CD45RA+ naive T cells. Receptor source: a human donor in good health. Some libraries in this study had Jurkat cell RNA spiked in.

This clonotype was counted ten times or more. The V gene is TRBV5-3, the J gene TRBJ2-3; 12 bases align to TRBD2. TRBV5-3 is sorted into the ORF group, with uncertain function. The CDR3 contains 19 residues. J was trimmed by 5 bases and V by 0 bases; bases with no gene match: 13. The CDR3 loop is CARSLANELAGGRQDTQYF. The DNA for the CDR3 is TGTGCCAGAAGCTTGGCCAATGAGCTAGCGGGAGGGCGACAAGATACGCAGTATTTT.

This clonotype was seen many times. The chain combines TRBV28 with TRBJ2-1; TRBD2 agrees at 7 bases. The germline CDR1 and CDR2 sequences are MDHEN and SYDVKM. This CDR3 is built from 17 residues. The V segment lost 3 bases and the J segment 4 bases; nucleotides outside the gene matches: 12. CDR3 bases: TGTGCCAGCAGTTTTCGGTCGAGCGGGATCCCATACAATGAGCAGTTCTTC. It encodes CASSFRSSGIPYNEQFF.

The J gene is TRBJ2-7, the V gene TRBV4-1, with D tentatively TRBD1 or TRBD2 (6 bases each). CDR3 size: 15 residues. Germline loops: CDR1 MGHRA, CDR2 YSYEKL. V dropped 4 bases and J dropped 3 bases, with 16 bases sitting between them. CDR3 bases: TGCGCCAGCAGCCCGGCGTGGGGGGACAACTACGAGCAGTACTTC. Translation: CASSPAWGDNYEQYF.

A remark on this clonotype: A read error may explain this, as a much larger clone is one base away. CDR3 bases: TGTGCCAGCAGCTACGGACAGGCGGCGAACACTGCAGCTTTCTTT. This codes for CASSYGQAANTAAFF. The V and J genes are TRBV6-5 and TRBJ1-1; 7 bases fit TRBD1. The CDR3 spans 15 residues. Germline V gene lookup returns CDR1 MNHEY and CDR2 SVGAGI.

In this sample, this clonotype turned up many times. The J gene is TRBJ2-7, the V gene TRBV29-1, with 7 bases aligning to TRBD2. The germline V gene has CDR1 SQVTM and CDR2 ANQGSEA. CDR3 size: 14 residues. The V and J ends lost 3 bases and 3 bases, in that order; junction bases with no gene match: 8. The CDR3 loop reads CSVEGVAGHYEQYF. The CDR3 bases are TGCAGCGTTGAGGGGGTAGCGGGCCACTACGAGCAGTACTTC.

This clonotype was picked up many times. V is TRBV7-2 and J is TRBJ2-7; 10 nucleotides line up with TRBD2. Looked up from germline, CDR1 is SGHTA and CDR2 is FQGNSA. V lost 5 bases to trimming and J lost 3 bases; unmatched junction nucleotides: 4. This CDR3 is 14 amino acids long. CDR3 amino acids: CASSIERGGYEQYF. DNA for the CDR3: TGTGCCAGCAGCATCGAGCGGGGGGGCTACGAGCAGTACTTC.

In this sample, this clonotype turned up many times. The rearrangement joins TRBV19 to TRBJ2-7; TRBD1 matches at 8 bases. The CDR3 has 14 residues. The germline V gene has CDR1 LNHDA and CDR2 SQIVND (reference sequence). J was trimmed by 2 bases and V by 7 bases; bases with no gene match: 7. CDR3 protein: CASTAGTGPYEQYF. The CDR3 region has the DNA TGTGCCAGTACCGCCGGGACAGGTCCCTACGAGCAGTACTTC.

A few counts support this clonotype. This chain connects TRBV13 to TRBJ2-1; the match to TRBD2 covers 9 bases. The CDR3 spans 17 residues. Germline lookup yields CDR1 PRHDT and CDR2 FYEKMQ (reference sequence). After removal of 4 bases from V and 8 bases from J, the junction contained 15 bases not matched to a gene. The DNA for the CDR3 is TGTGCCAGCAGCTCAGGGGCGGGAGGGCCGTATGGGGATGAGCAGTTCTTC. Protein sequence: CASSSGAGGPYGDEQFF.

A few counts support this clonotype. V gene TRBV12-3 or TRBV12-4 combines with J gene TRBJ2-1; D unresolved. Trimming took 3 bases from V and 8 from J, leaving 17 bases between them. This CDR3 region has 15 residues. CDR3 region: CASSLVPEYGDEQFF. The CDR3, as DNA: TGTGCCAGCAGTTTGGTCCCTGAATATGGGGATGAGCAGTTCTTC.

A single count supports this clonotype. The rearrangement joins TRBV19 to TRBJ2-3; D is possibly TRBD1 (5 bases). From germline, CDR1 is LNHDA and CDR2 SQIVND (reference sequence). V was clipped by 7 bases and J by 0 bases, with 8 bases between them. The CDR3 consists of 13 residues. Written as DNA, the CDR3 is TGTGCCAGTAACCAGGGTAGCACAGATACGCAGTATTTT. This translates into CASNQGSTDTQYF.

This chain connects TRBV6-5 to TRBJ2-3; D not resolved. The CDR3 contains 15 residues. Trimming stripped 2 bases from V and 5 bases from J, with 14 bases between. Germline values: CDR1 MNHEY, CDR2 SVGAGI. The CDR3 protein is CASSYDRLVIDTQYF. For the CDR3, the DNA is TGTGCCAGCAGTTACGATAGATTAGTAATAGATACGCAGTATTTT.

This clonotype was seen many times. The rearrangement links TRBV6-6 to TRBJ2-3; D gene ambiguous. This CDR3 has 13 residues. The germline V gene has CDR1 MNHNY and CDR2 SVGAGI (reference sequence). V lost 8 bases and J lost 0, with 9 bases in between. CDR3 bases: TGTGCCAGCGGCCATGGAAGCACAGATACGCAGTATTTT. Its translation is CASGHGSTDTQYF.

J is TRBJ1-4 and V is TRBV13; D is uncertain. Per germline, CDR1 PRHDT and CDR2 FYEKMQ (reference sequence). The V end lost 5 bases, the J end lost 3 bases, and 13 bases lay between the germline ends. The CDR3 is 15 amino acids. The CDR3 region is CASSQRAEANEKLFF. In DNA form, the CDR3 reads TGTGCCAGCAGCCAGCGGGCAGAAGCTAATGAAAAACTGTTTTTT.

This clonotype was counted between two and nine times. DNA for the CDR3: TGTGCCTGGAGTGTAGACAGCACTCCTGGAAACACCATATATTTT. This translates into CAWSVDSTPGNTIYF. The chain recombines TRBV30 with TRBJ1-3; weak D call: TRBD1 (5 bases). The CDR3 is 15 amino acids. Trimming removed 0 bases at V and 2 bases at J, with 11 bases between. Germline-derived CDR1 and CDR2 are GTSNPN and SVGIG (reference sequence).

This clonotype was seen many times. The J gene is TRBJ2-7, the V gene TRBV7-9; 7 bases match TRBD1. CDR1 is SEHNR, CDR2 FQNEAQ, per germline (reference sequence). This CDR3 is 13 amino acids long. V lost 7 bases, J lost 0 bases, and 3 bases stayed unmatched. Here the CDR3 DNA reads TGTGCCAGCACGGGACAGAACTCCTACGAGCAGTACTTC. Protein sequence: CASTGQNSYEQYF.

This clonotype was picked up a small number of times. V is TRBV3-1 and J is TRBJ2-3, with 8 bases matching TRBD2. Germline V CDR1 and CDR2: LGHDT, YNNKEL (reference sequence). J gave up 1 base and V 4 bases, and 7 bases lay outside the gene matches. The CDR3 spans 16 residues. CDR3 protein: CASSLALGGGTDTQYF. For the CDR3, the DNA is TGTGCCAGCAGCCTAGCCCTCGGGGGGGGCACAGATACGCAGTATTTT.

The chain employs TRBV28 and TRBJ2-7, with a tentative D call TRBD1 (7 bases). Germline CDR1 reads MDHEN; CDR2 reads SYDVKM. The CDR3 is 14 amino acids. The ends were cut back, 5 bases at V and 2 bases at J, with 13 bases in the middle. The CDR3 sequence: CASSPSRGAYEQYF. Written as DNA, the CDR3 is TGTGCCAGCAGTCCTTCCAGGGGGGCCTACGAGCAGTACTTC.

The chain is built from TRBV12-3 or TRBV12-4 and TRBJ2-3; D possibly uses TRBD1 or TRBD2 (6 bases each). The CDR3 has 15 residues. The V end lost 2 bases, the J end lost 0 bases, and 9 bases lay between the germline ends. The chain's CDR3 is CASSLRGDSTDTQYF. CDR3 nucleotide sequence: TGTGCCAGCAGTTTAAGGGGGGACAGCACAGATACGCAGTATTTT.

This CDR3 is CASSPVAGVISYEQYF. CDR3 DNA sequence: TGTGCCAGCAGCCCTGTAGCGGGGGTGATCTCCTACGAGCAGTACTTC. The V call is TRBV14, the J call TRBJ2-7; 9 bases line up with TRBD2. The CDR3 is 16 amino acids. Germline CDR1 SGHDN, CDR2 FVKESK. The trim removed 4 bases at V and 0 bases at J, leaving 7 bases unmatched.

Regarding this clonotype: A much larger clone lies a single base off, so this may be a read error. The genes are TRBV9 and TRBJ2-5; no definite D call. This CDR3 has 15 residues. Germline V gene lookup returns CDR1 SGDLS and CDR2 YYNGEE. DNA of the CDR3: TGTGCCAGCAGCGTAGCCCAGGCAAACCAAGCGACCCAGTACTTC. Translation: CASSVAQANQATQYF.

V and J are TRBV7-9 and TRBJ1-1; 8 nucleotides agree with TRBD1. With 5 bases clipped from V and 11 bases from J, the junction kept 13 bases outside the gene matches. The CDR3 sequence is 14 residues long. The V gene's germline CDR1 is SEHNR and CDR2 FQNEAQ (reference sequence). DNA for the CDR3: TGTGCCAGCAGCCCGGCAGGGGGCGAGCGATGGGCTTTCTTT. Translating gives CASSPAGGERWAFF.

Only a few counts were recorded for this clonotype. Here the CDR3 DNA reads TGCAGTGCTAGGGGGGAACTAGCGGGAGTCTATAACTACGAGCAGTACTTC. This translates into CSARGELAGVYNYEQYF. The rearrangement joins TRBV20-1 to TRBJ2-7; 11 bases fit TRBD2. V lost 3 bases, J lost 3 bases, and 13 bases stayed unmatched. The CDR3 has 17 amino acids. Germline CDR1 and CDR2: DFQATT and SNEGSKA (reference sequence).

This clonotype was recorded at least ten times. The V call is TRBV11-2, the J call TRBJ2-1; D remains unclear. The V gene's germline CDR1 is SGHAT and CDR2 FQNNGV. This CDR3 comprises 16 residues. V lost 1 base, J lost 0 bases, and 10 bases lay in between. The CDR3 DNA sequence: TGTGCCAGCAGCTTAGGGGGTGGATACTCCTACAATGAGCAGTTCTTC. This gives the protein CASSLGGGYSYNEQFF. Full variable domain (rest looked up from reference TRBV11-2 and TRBJ2-1): EAGVAQSPRYKIIEKRQSVAFWCNPISGHATLYWYQQILGQGPKLLIQFQNNGVVDDSQLPKDRFSAERLKGVDSTLKIQPAKLEDSAVYLCASSLGGGYSYNEQFFGPGTRLTVL.